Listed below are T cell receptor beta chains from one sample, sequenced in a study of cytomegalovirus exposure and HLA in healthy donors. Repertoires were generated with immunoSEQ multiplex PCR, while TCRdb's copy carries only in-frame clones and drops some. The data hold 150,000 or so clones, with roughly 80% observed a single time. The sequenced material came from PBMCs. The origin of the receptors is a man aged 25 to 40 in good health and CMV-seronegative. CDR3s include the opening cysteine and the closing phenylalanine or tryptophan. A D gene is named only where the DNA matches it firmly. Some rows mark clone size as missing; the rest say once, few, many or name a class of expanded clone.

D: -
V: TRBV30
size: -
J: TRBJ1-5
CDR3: CAWSIGTTGNQPRHF
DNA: TGTGCCTGGAGTATCGGGACAACCGGCAATCAGCCCCGGCATTTT

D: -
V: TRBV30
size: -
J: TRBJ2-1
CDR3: CAWSPRAYNEQFF
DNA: TGTGCCTGGAGTCCTCGCGCCTACAATGAGCAGTTCTTC

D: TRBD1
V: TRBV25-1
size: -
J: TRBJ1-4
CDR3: CASRAYTGGQGAEKLFF
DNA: TGTGCCAGCAGAGCCTACACGGGGGGACAGGGGGCTGAAAAACTGTTTTTT

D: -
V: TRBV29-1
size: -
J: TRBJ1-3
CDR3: CSVPQGNTIYF
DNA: TGCAGCGTTCCCCAGGGAAACACCATATATTTT

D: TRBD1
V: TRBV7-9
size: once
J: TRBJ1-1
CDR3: CASSLKGARAEAFF
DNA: TGTGCCAGCAGCTTAAAGGGGGCAAGGGCTGAAGCTTTCTTT

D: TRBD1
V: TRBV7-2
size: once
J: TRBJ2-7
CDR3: CASSPRGQVHEQYF
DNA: TGTGCCAGCAGCCCGAGGGGGCAGGTCCACGAGCAGTACTTC

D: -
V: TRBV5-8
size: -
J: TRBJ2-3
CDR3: CASSLAPSYTDTQYF
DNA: TGTGCCAGCAGCTTGGCCCCCTCCTACACAGATACGCAGTATTTT

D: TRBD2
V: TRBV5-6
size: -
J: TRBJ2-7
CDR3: CASSLGQRGSEQYF
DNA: TGTGCCAGCAGCTTGGGACAGCGGGGGAGCGAGCAGTACTTC

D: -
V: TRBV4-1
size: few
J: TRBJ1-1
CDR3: CASSQEGQNTEAFF
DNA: TGCGCCAGCAGCCAAGAGGGCCAGAACACTGAAGCTTTCTTT

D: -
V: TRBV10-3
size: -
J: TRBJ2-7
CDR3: CAISETQARGEQYF
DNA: TGTGCCATCAGTGAGACCCAGGCCCGGGGGGAGCAGTACTTC

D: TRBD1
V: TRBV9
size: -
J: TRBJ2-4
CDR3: CASSVEGQPTSKNIQYF
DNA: TGTGCCAGCAGCGTAGAGGGACAGCCAACCTCCAAAAACATTCAGTACTTC

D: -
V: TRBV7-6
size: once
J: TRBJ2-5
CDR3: CASSSFDRKQETQYF
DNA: TGTGCCAGCAGCTCCTTTGACAGGAAGCAAGAGACCCAGTACTTC

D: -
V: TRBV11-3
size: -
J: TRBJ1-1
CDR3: CASSGAQGRPEAFF
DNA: TGTGCCAGCAGCGGCGCACAGGGACGGCCTGAAGCTTTCTTT

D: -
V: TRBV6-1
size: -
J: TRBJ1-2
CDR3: CASSEEVRYYGYTF
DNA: TGTGCCAGCAGTGAAGAGGTCAGGTACTATGGCTACACCTTC

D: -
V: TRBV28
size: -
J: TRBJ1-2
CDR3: CASSSNSAGYGYTF
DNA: TGTGCCAGCAGTTCGAACAGTGCGGGCTATGGCTACACCTTC

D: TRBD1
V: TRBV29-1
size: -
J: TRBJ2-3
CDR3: CSVEGGGPNTDTQYF
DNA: TGCAGCGTTGAAGGAGGGGGCCCAAACACAGATACGCAGTATTTT

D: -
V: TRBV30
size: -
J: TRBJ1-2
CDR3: CAWTGNYGYTF
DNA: TGTGCCTGGACGGGTAACTATGGCTACACCTTC

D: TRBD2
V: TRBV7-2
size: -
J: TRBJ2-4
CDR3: CASSLVSGGNKNIQYF
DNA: TGTGCCAGCAGCTTAGTTAGCGGGGGGAATAAAAACATTCAGTACTTC

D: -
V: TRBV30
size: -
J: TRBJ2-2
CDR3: CAWSRGPHTGELFF
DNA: TGTGCCTGGAGTAGGGGCCCCCACACCGGGGAGCTGTTTTTT

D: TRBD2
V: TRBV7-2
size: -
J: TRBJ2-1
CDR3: CASSRISGREGKNNEQFF
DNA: TGTGCCAGCAGCCGAATTAGCGGGAGGGAGGGAAAAAACAATGAGCAGTTCTTC

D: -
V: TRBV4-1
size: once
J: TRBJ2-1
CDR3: CASSLPGGEVNEQFF
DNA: TGCGCCAGCAGCCTCCCTGGCGGGGAGGTTAATGAGCAGTTCTTC

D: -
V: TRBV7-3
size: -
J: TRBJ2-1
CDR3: CASSQSRSYNEQFF
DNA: TGTGCCAGCAGCCAGTCCCGCTCCTACAATGAGCAGTTCTTC

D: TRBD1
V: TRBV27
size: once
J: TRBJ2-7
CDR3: CASSQRDRVGEQYF
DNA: TGTGCCAGCAGTCAGCGGGACAGGGTTGGGGAGCAGTACTTC

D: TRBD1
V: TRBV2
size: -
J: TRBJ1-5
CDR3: CASTTGTGNQPQHF
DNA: TGTGCCAGCACAACCGGGACAGGGAACCAGCCCCAGCATTTT

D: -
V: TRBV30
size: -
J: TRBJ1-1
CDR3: CAWSSEGGKAEAFF
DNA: TGTGCCTGGAGTAGTGAAGGGGGAAAGGCTGAAGCTTTCTTT

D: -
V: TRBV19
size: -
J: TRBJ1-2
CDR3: CASRTYSYGYTF
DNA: TGTGCCAGTAGGACATACAGCTATGGCTACACCTTC

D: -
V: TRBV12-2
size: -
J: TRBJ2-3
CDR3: CASRLGPGREGPPDTQYF
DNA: TGTGCAAGTCGCTTAGGGCCGGGGCGGGAGGGCCCGCCAGATACGCAGTATTTT

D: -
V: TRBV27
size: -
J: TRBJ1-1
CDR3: CASSPGEANTEAFF
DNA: TGTGCCAGCAGTCCGGGGGAGGCGAACACTGAAGCTTTCTTT

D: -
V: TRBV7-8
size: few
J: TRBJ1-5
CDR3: CASSLQGLQGQPQHF
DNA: TGTGCCAGCAGCTTACAAGGTTTGCAGGGGCAGCCCCAGCATTTT

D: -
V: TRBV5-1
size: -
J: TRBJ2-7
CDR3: CASSLEQGYSYEQYF
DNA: TGCGCCAGCAGCTTGGAACAGGGATACTCCTACGAGCAGTACTTC

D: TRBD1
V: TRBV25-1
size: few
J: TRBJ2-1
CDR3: CASSESQDRFRNEQFF
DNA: TGTGCCAGCAGTGAATCCCAGGACAGGTTTCGCAATGAGCAGTTCTTC

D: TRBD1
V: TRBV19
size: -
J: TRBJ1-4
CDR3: CASSGRQGETNEKLFF
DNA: TGTGCCAGTAGTGGCAGACAGGGGGAGACTAATGAAAAACTGTTTTTT

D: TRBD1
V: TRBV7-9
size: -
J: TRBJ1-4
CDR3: CSRTTGGANEKLFF
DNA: TGTTCCAGGACTACAGGGGGGGCTAATGAAAAACTGTTTTTT

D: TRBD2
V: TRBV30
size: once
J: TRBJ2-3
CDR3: CAWGTPGTSGSLYSDTQYF
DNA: TGTGCCTGGGGGACCCCGGGGACTAGCGGGAGCCTCTACTCAGATACGCAGTATTTT

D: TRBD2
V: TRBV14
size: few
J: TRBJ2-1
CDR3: CASSPGLAGGNNEQFF
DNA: TGTGCCAGCAGTCCTGGACTAGCGGGCGGAAACAATGAGCAGTTCTTC

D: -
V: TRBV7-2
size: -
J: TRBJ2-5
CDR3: CASSPQGGETQYF
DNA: TGTGCCAGCAGCCCGCAGGGAGGTGAGACCCAGTACTTC

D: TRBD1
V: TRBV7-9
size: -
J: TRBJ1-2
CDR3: CASSTTGNYGYTF
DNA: TGTGCCAGCAGCACGACAGGGAACTATGGCTACACCTTC

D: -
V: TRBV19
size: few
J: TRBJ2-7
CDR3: CASNQGARSSYEQYF
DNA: TGTGCCAGTAATCAAGGGGCCAGGAGCTCCTACGAGCAGTACTTC

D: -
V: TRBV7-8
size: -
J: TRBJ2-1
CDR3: CASSFEGLAYNEQFF
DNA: TGTGCCAGCAGCTTTGAGGGACTGGCCTACAATGAGCAGTTCTTC

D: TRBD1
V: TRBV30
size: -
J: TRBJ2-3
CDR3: CARDQGQGKDTQYF
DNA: TGTGCCCGTGACCAGGGACAGGGGAAGGATACGCAGTATTTT

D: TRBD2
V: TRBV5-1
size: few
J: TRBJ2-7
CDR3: CASSFGGIGRESFYEQYF
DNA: TGCGCCAGCAGCTTTGGGGGGATAGGGCGGGAGTCTTTCTACGAGCAGTACTTC

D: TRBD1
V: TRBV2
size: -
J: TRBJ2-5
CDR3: CASSTNPKTGVRETQYF
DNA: TGTGCCAGCAGTACGAACCCAAAGACAGGGGTTCGAGAGACCCAGTACTTC

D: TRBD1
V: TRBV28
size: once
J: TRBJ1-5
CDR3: CASVGRTGIKPQHF
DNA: TGTGCCAGCGTCGGGCGGACAGGGATTAAGCCCCAGCATTTT

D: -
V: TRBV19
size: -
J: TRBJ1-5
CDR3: CASSFSWGLNQPQHF
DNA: TGTGCCAGTAGTTTTTCATGGGGGCTCAATCAGCCCCAGCATTTT

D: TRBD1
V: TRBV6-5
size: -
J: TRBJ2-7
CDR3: CASSYGQGGSYEQYF
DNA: TGTGCCAGCAGTTACGGACAGGGAGGTTCCTACGAGCAGTACTTC

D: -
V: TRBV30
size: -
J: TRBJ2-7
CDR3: CAWSETGPSEQYF
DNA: TGTGCCTGGAGCGAAACAGGGCCCAGTGAGCAGTACTTC

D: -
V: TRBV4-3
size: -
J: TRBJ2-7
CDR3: CASSQDSGTYEQYF
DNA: TGCGCCAGCAGCCAAGATTCAGGGACCTACGAGCAGTACTTC

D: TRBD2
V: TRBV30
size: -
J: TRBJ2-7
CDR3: CAWSLSGGAAYEQYF
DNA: TGTGCCTGGAGCTTAAGCGGGGGGGCCGCCTACGAGCAGTACTTC

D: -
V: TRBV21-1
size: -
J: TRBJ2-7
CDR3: CASSKRTGGSPGFYEQYF
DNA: TGTGCCAGCAGCAAACGGACAGGGGGGAGCCCTGGTTTCTACGAGCAGTACTTC

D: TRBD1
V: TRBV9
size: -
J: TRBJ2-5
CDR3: CASSLGQGAFGETQYF
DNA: TGTGCCAGCAGCTTGGGACAGGGGGCTTTTGGGGAGACCCAGTACTTC

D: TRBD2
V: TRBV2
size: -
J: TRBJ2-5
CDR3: CASSPTSGKETQYF
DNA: TGTGCCAGCTCCCCCACTAGCGGGAAAGAGACCCAGTACTTC

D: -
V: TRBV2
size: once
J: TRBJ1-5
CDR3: CASSPTERQPQHF
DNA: TGTGCCAGCAGTCCCACTGAGCGTCAGCCCCAGCATTTT

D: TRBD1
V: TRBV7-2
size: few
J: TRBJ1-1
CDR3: CASSKGQGRGNTEAFF
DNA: TGTGCCAGCAGCAAAGGACAGGGGCGGGGGAACACTGAAGCTTTCTTT

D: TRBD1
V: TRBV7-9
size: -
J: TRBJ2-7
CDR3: CASSSRGQGAHEQYF
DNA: TGTGCCAGCAGCTCGAGGGGACAGGGGGCCCACGAGCAGTACTTC